The 4 T cell receptor beta chains below come from one sample, sequenced in a study of blood T cells in healthy people across ages. With a J-beta primer mix and a sample-barcoded 5' primer, a second PCR ran roughly 7 to 11 cycles. TCRdb itself ran the 5' RACE reads through MiXCR, one entry per CDR3 protein. The table includes about 1,800,000 distinct CDR3 sequences, roughly 27% detected once. The sequencing sample was made of blood. Every receptor here comes from a woman aged 25-40 years in good health.

The rearrangement uses TRBV29-1 and TRBJ2-3; 12 bases agree with TRBD2. V was clipped by 6 bases and J by 0 bases; unmatched bases: 4. The CDR3 has 15 amino acids. The germline CDR1 and CDR2 sequences are SQVTM and ANQGSEA. The CDR3 here is CSVTLAGGSTDTQYF. DNA for the CDR3: TGCAGCGTCACACTAGCGGGAGGCAGCACAGATACGCAGTATTTT.

The chain carries TRBV27 and TRBJ2-3; 8 bases map to TRBD2. The CDR3 is 16 residues long. Germline-derived CDR1 and CDR2 are MNHEY and SMNVEV (reference sequence). After removal of 2 bases from V and 2 bases from J, the junction contained 6 bases not matched to a gene. The CDR3 bases are TGTGCCAGCAGTTTAATCACTAGCGGAAACACAGATACGCAGTATTTT. Protein: CASSLITSGNTDTQYF.

At least ten counts were recorded for this clonotype. This chain joins TRBV4-3 and TRBJ2-1; 8 nucleotides match TRBD2. Losses at the gene ends were 1 base for V and 7 bases for J; bases not matched to a gene: 18. The CDR3 is made up of 19 amino acids. Germline-derived CDR1 and CDR2 are LGHNA and YSLEER. DNA for the CDR3: TGCGCCAGCAGCCAAGCGGGCTCCCTGATAGCGGGGAAAGGGAATGAGCAGTTCTTC. Translating gives CASSQAGSLIAGKGNEQFF.

This clonotype was counted between two and nine times. This sequence joins TRBV28 and TRBJ2-1; 7 bases align to TRBD2. In germline, CDR1 is MDHEN, CDR2 SYDVKM. This CDR3 comprises 13 residues. V was pared by 5 bases and J by 6 bases, with 4 bases of the junction left unmatched. The CDR3 spells CASSPGGSNEQFF. Written as DNA, the CDR3 is TGTGCCAGCAGTCCCGGGGGGTCCAATGAGCAGTTCTTC.